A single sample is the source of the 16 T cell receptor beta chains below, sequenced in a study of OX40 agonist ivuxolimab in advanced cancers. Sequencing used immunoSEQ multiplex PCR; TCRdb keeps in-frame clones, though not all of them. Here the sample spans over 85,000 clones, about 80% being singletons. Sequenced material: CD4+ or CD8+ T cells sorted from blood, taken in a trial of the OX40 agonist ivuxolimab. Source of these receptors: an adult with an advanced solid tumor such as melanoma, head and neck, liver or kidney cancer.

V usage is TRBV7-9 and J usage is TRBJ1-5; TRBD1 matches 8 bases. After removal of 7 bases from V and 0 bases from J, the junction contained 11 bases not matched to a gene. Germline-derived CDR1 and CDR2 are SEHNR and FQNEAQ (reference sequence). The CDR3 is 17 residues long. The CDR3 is CASTSGTGSYSNQPQHF. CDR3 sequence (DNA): TGTGCCAGCACCTCCGGGACAGGAAGCTATAGCAATCAGCCCCAGCATTTT.

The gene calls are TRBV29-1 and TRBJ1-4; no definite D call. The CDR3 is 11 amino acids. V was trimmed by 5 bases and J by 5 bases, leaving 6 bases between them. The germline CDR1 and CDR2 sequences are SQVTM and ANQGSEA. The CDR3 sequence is CSVYRNEKLFF. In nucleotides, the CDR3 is TGCAGCGTTTACAGAAATGAAAAACTGTTTTTT.

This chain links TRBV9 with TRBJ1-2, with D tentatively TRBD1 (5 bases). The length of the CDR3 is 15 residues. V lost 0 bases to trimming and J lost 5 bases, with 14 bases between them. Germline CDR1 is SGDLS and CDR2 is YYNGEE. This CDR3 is CASSVDVGTSYGYTF. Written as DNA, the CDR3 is TGTGCCAGCAGCGTAGATGTCGGGACCTCATATGGCTACACCTTC.

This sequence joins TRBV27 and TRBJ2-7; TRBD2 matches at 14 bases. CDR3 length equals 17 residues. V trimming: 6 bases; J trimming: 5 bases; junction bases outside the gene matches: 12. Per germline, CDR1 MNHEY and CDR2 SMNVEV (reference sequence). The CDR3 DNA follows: TGTGCCAGCAGCCCGCCCCCCGGACTAGCGGGGGGCCACGAGCAGTACTTC. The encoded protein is CASSPPPGLAGGHEQYF.

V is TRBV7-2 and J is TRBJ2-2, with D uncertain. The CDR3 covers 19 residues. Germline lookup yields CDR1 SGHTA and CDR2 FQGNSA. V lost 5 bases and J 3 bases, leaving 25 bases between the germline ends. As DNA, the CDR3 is TGTGCCAGCAGCCAATCACGGGCCGCTCGCAGAATCTACACCGGGGAGCTGTTTTTT. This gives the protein CASSQSRAARRIYTGELFF. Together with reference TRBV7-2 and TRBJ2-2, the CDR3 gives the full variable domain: GAGVSQSPSNKVTEKGKDVELRCDPISGHTALYWYRQSLGQGLEFLIYFQGNSAPDKSGLPSDRFSAERTGGSVSTLTIQRTQQEDSAVYLCASSQSRAARRIYTGELFFGEGSRLTVL.

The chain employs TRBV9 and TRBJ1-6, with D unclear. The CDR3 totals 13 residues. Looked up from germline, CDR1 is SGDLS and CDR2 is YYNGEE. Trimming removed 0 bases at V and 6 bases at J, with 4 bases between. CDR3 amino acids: CASSVDPNSPLHF. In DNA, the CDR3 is TGTGCCAGCAGCGTAGATCCTAATTCACCCCTCCACTTT.

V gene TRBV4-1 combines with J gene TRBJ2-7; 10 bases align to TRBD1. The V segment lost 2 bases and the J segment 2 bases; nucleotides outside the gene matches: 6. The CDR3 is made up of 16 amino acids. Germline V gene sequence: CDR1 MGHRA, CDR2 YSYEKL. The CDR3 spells CASSQLLGQGTYEQYF. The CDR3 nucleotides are TGCGCCAGCAGCCAACTTCTGGGACAGGGGACCTACGAGCAGTACTTC.

The CDR3 spells CASRGTGGFGTEAFF. The CDR3 DNA is TGTGCCAGCAGGGGGACAGGGGGCTTTGGCACTGAAGCTTTCTTT. J is TRBJ1-1 and V is TRBV11-2; 12 nucleotides agree with TRBD1. The germline CDR1 and CDR2 sequences are SGHAT and FQNNGV. The J segment lost 4 bases and the V segment lost 6 bases, leaving 6 bases of the junction unmatched. CDR3 size: 15 residues. The variable domain in full, with the rest retrieved from reference TRBV11-2 and TRBJ1-1, is EAGVAQSPRYKIIEKRQSVAFWCNPISGHATLYWYQQILGQGPKLLIQFQNNGVVDDSQLPKDRFSAERLKGVDSTLKIQPAKLEDSAVYLCASRGTGGFGTEAFFGQGTRLTVV.

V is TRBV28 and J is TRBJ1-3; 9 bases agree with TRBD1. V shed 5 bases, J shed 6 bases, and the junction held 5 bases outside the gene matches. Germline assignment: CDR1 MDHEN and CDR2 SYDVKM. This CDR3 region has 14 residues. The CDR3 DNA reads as TGTGCCAGCAGTCCGCGGACAGGGGTAAACACCATATATTTT. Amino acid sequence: CASSPRTGVNTIYF.

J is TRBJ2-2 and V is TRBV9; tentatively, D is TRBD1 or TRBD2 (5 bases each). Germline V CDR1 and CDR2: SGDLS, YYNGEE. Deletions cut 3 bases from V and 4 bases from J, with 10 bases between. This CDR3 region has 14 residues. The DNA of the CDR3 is TGTGCCAGCAGCGCGAGAGGGGTCACCGGGGAGCTGTTTTTT. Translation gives CASSARGVTGELFF.

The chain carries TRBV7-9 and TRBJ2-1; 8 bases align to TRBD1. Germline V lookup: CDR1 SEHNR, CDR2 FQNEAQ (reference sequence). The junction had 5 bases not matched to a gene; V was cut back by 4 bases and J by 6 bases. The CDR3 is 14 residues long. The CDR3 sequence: CASSYRGVINEQFF. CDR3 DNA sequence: TGTGCCAGCAGCTACAGGGGGGTCATCAATGAGCAGTTCTTC. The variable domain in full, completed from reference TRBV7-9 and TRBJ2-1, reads DTGVSQNPRHKITKRGQNVTFRCDPISEHNRLYWYRQTLGQGPEFLTYFQNEAQLEKSRLLSDRFSAERPKGSFSTLEIQRTEQGDSAMYLCASSYRGVINEQFFGPGTRLTVL.

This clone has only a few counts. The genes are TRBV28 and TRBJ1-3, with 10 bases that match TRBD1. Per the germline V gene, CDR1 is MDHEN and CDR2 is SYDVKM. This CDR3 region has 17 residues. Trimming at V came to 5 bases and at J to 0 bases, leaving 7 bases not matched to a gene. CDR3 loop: CASSTTGTGVSGNTIYF. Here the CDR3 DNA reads TGTGCCAGCAGTACTACCGGGACAGGGGTCTCTGGAAACACCATATATTTT.

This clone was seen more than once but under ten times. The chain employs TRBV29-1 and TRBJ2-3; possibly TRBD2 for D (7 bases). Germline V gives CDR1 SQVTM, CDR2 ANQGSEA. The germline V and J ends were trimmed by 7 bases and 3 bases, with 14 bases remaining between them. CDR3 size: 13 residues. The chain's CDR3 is CSAEGGATDTQYF. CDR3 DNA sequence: TGCAGCGCCGAGGGGGGGGCGACAGATACGCAGTATTTT.

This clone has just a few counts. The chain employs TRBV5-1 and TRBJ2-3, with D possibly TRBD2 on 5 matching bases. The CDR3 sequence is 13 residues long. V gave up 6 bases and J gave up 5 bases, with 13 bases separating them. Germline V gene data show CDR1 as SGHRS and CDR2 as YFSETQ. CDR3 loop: CASNDGSIDTQYF. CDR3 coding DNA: TGCGCCAGCAACGATGGGAGTATAGATACGCAGTATTTT.

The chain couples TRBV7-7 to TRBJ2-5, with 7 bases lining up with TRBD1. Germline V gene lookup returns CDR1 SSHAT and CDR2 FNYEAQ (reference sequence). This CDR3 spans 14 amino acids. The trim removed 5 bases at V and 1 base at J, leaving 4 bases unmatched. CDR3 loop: CASSPGTAQETQYF. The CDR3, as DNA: TGTGCCAGCAGCCCCGGGACAGCCCAAGAGACCCAGTACTTC.

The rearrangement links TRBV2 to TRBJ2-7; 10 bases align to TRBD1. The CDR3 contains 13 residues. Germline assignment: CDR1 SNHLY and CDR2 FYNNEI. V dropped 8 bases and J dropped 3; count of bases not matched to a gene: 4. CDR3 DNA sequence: TGTGCCAGCGCCCGGGACAGGGGCTACGAGCAGTACTTC. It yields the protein CASARDRGYEQYF.